Listed here are 15 T cell receptor beta chains from one sample, sequenced in a study of blood T cell repertoires in COVID-19. Measured with immunoSEQ multiplex PCR; TCRdb has only the in-frame clones, and not every one. The repertoire holds about 230,000 clones, approximately 84% seen once, with approximately 10% in the top ten. Specimen: peripheral blood. The origin of the receptors is a middle-aged man with COVID-19, enrolled during active disease.

The gene calls are TRBV20-1 and TRBJ1-5; TRBD1 is a possible D gene (6 bases). Germline V gives CDR1 DFQATT, CDR2 SNEGSKA (reference sequence). Trimming took off 3 bases at V and 5 bases at J, with 20 bases between the two ends. The CDR3 is made up of 16 amino acids. This CDR3 reads CSASSPQDRWDQPQHF. DNA of the CDR3: TGCAGTGCTAGTTCCCCGCAGGACAGATGGGATCAGCCCCAGCATTTT.

CDR3 coding DNA: TGTGCCAGCAATGCGATTGTAGAGTCACCCCTCCACTTT. Translated, it gives CASNAIVESPLHF. This chain connects TRBV2 to TRBJ1-6; no clear D. The CDR3 loop spans 13 amino acids. CDR1 and CDR2 (germline): SNHLY, FYNNEI. The V end was cut by 7 bases, the J end by 10 bases, with 14 bases between.

V gene TRBV18 combines with J gene TRBJ2-2; the D gene is possibly TRBD2 (6 bases). Trimming left V 0 bases short and J 1 base short, with 9 bases between. This CDR3 has 16 residues. Germline V gene sequence: CDR1 KGHSH, CDR2 LQKENI. CDR3 region: CASSPPLGGNTGELFF. The CDR3 DNA sequence: TGTGCCAGCTCACCACCTTTGGGAGGGAACACCGGGGAGCTGTTTTTT.

With respect to this clone: Within the sample, other DNA sequences also encode this same CDR3. This chain joins TRBV28 and TRBJ1-2; unclear D gene. The V gene's germline CDR1 is MDHEN and CDR2 SYDVKM. V shed 2 bases and J shed 2 bases, with 9 bases lying between them. This CDR3 is built from 14 residues. CDR3 sequence reads: CASSLPGSNYGYTF. CDR3 DNA: TGTGCCAGCAGTTTACCGGGGAGCAACTATGGCTACACCTTC.

The J gene is TRBJ2-3, the V gene TRBV3-1 (or the pseudogene TRBV3-2); 12 nucleotides align to TRBD1. The CDR3 spans 16 residues. In germline, CDR1 is LGHDT, CDR2 YNNKEL (reference sequence). V lost 3 bases and J lost 5; bases outside the gene matches: 6. The CDR3 DNA sequence: TGTGCCAGCAGCCACGGGGACAGGGGGCCGCAAGATACGCAGTATTTT. Its translation is CASSHGDRGPQDTQYF.

This sequence joins TRBV2 and TRBJ2-2; D is unclear. This CDR3 comprises 12 residues. Deletions cut 8 bases from V and 6 bases from J, with 10 bases between. Germline V CDR1 and CDR2: SNHLY, FYNNEI. CDR3 amino acids: CASRPVAGELFF. The DNA of the CDR3 is TGTGCCAGCCGCCCGGTGGCCGGGGAGCTGTTTTTT.

The chain links TRBV5-6 to TRBJ2-7, with 12 bases that match TRBD2. The germline gives CDR1 SGHDT, CDR2 YYEEEE. After removal of 4 bases from V and 4 bases from J, the junction contained 0 bases not matched to a gene. The CDR3 consists of 13 residues. The CDR3 nucleotides read TGTGCCAGCAGCACTAGCGGGGGGTACGAGCAGTACTTC. The encoded protein is CASSTSGGYEQYF.

The V gene is TRBV11-3, the J gene TRBJ1-1; no clear D gene. With 5 bases removed from V and 2 bases from J, the gap between germline ends came to 12 bases. Germline loops: CDR1 SGHNT, CDR2 YENEEA. This CDR3 has 14 amino acids. The CDR3: CASSPTAGNTEAFF. CDR3 in DNA: TGTGCCAGCAGCCCGACGGCGGGAAACACTGAAGCTTTCTTT.

The V gene is TRBV30, the J gene TRBJ1-1; D call uncertain. CDR1 and CDR2 (germline): GTSNPN, SVGIG (reference sequence). The V and J ends lost 4 bases and 6 bases respectively, with 12 bases between them. The CDR3 is 12 amino acids. The CDR3 DNA sequence: TGTGCCTGGAAGTTCGGAGGTTCTGAAGCTTTCTTT. It encodes CAWKFGGSEAFF.

The CDR3 DNA reads TGTGCCAGCAGCCCCGGGACAGGGGGCTTCGAGCAGTACTTC. Translated: CASSPGTGGFEQYF. V is TRBV13 and J is TRBJ2-7, with TRBD1 matching over 12 bases. In germline, CDR1 is PRHDT, CDR2 FYEKMQ (reference sequence). This CDR3 is built from 14 residues. With 5 bases clipped from V and 6 bases from J, the junction kept 5 bases outside the gene matches.

This clone was recorded only once. The gene calls are TRBV9 and TRBJ1-2; 7 nucleotides align to TRBD1. This CDR3 has 14 residues. V was pared by 3 bases and J by 0 bases, with 2 bases of the junction left unmatched. The germline V gene encodes CDR1 SGDLS and CDR2 YYNGEE. In nucleotides, the CDR3 is TGTGCCAGCAGCGAGGGACAGACTAACTATGGCTACACCTTC. Encoded protein: CASSEGQTNYGYTF.

This chain links TRBV6-5 with TRBJ1-5; 8 bases agree with TRBD1. The junction had 1 base not matched to a gene; V was cut back by 4 bases and J by 2 bases. Per the germline V gene, CDR1 is MNHEY and CDR2 is SVGAGI. The CDR3 is 14 residues long. In nucleotides, the CDR3 is TGTGCCAGCAGTTCGGGACAGGGCAATCAGCCCCAGCATTTT. Translating gives CASSSGQGNQPQHF.

This chain links TRBV5-4 with TRBJ2-2; 7 nucleotides match TRBD1. The CDR3 length is 15 residues. V was pared by 4 bases and J by 8 bases, with 11 bases of the junction left unmatched. Germline V gene data show CDR1 as SGHNT and CDR2 as YYREEE (reference sequence). The DNA for the CDR3 is TGTGCCAGCAGCAGCACAGGGGCGGTATCTGGGGAGCTGTTTTTT. Translation gives CASSSTGAVSGELFF.

This clone appeared once. This chain connects TRBV5-5 to TRBJ1-1; the D is unclear. Trimming removed 0 bases at V and 3 bases at J, with 3 bases between. The CDR3 extends over 12 amino acids. The germline gives CDR1 SGHKS, CDR2 YYEKEE (reference sequence). CDR3 protein: CASSLVDTEAFF. The CDR3 nucleotides read TGTGCCAGCAGCTTGGTCGACACTGAAGCTTTCTTT.

Comments on this clone: This sample includes further DNA sequences coding for the same CDR3. The chain links TRBV24-1 to TRBJ2-3; 12 nucleotides match TRBD2. Trimming at V came to 10 bases and at J to 0 bases, leaving 1 base not matched to a gene. Germline CDR1 reads KGHDR; CDR2 reads SFDVKD. CDR3 length: 14 amino acids. The DNA of the CDR3 is TGTGCCACTGGACTAGCGGGGAGCACAGATACGCAGTATTTT. Its protein product is CATGLAGSTDTQYF.